This TCR beta chain was captured in a study of OX40 agonist ivuxolimab in advanced cancers. Method: immunoSEQ multiplex PCR; TCRdb's copy keeps in-frame clones and lacks some. In the table there are over 65,000 clones, around 80% of which are singletons. This CDR3 has 12 amino acids. Trimming cost V 2 bases and J 5 bases, with 6 bases left between them. The germline CDR1 and CDR2 sequences are SEHNR and FQNEAQ (reference sequence). Excluded were patients having autoimmune disease history or systemic immunosuppression. The receptor comes from an adult with an advanced solid tumor such as melanoma, head and neck, liver or kidney cancer. The sample here was CD4+ or CD8+ T cells sorted from blood, taken in a trial of the OX40 agonist ivuxolimab. The rearrangement links TRBV7-9 to TRBJ1-1, with D hard to call. The CDR3 sequence is CASSLPVTEAFF. CDR3 in DNA: TGTGCCAGCAGCTTACCGGTTACTGAAGCTTTCTTT.